This T cell receptor (beta chain) was recovered during a study of T cell responses to AZD1222 COVID-19 vaccine. Study-level points and caveats: Unmutated regions of variants are reportedly targeted by nearly half of spike-specific TCRs. No repertoire was sampled before or during the peak T cell response, only after it.

In the case of this clone: No antigen is known for it.

The assay was immunoSEQ multiplex PCR, and TCRdb's table has in-frame clones only and misses some. The top ten hold 4.5% of the sample, which has roughly 110,000 clones, 91% seen once. The CDR3 is made up of 11 amino acids. Deletions cut 6 bases from V and 6 bases from J, with 8 bases between. The chain links TRBV12-3 or TRBV12-4 to TRBJ1-2; no definite D call. The sequence was obtained from an adult in good health. Source: peripheral blood, taken on day 0 of AZD1222 vaccination. The CDR3 protein is CASSYSDGYTF. DNA of the CDR3: TGTGCCAGCAGCTATAGTGATGGCTACACCTTC.